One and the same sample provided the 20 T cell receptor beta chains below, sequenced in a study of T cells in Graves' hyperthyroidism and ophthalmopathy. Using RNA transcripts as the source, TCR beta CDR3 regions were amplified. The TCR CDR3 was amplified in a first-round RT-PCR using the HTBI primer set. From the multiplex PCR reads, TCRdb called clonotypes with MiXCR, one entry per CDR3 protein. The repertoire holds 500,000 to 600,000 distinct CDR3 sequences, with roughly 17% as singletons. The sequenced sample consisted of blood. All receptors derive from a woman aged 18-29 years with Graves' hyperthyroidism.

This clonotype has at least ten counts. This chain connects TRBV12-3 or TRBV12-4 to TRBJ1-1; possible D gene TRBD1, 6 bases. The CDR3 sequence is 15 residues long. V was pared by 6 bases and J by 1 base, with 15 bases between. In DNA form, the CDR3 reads TGTGCCAGCAGCGGGACAACTGAAGGGAACACTGAAGCTTTCTTT. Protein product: CASSGTTEGNTEAFF.

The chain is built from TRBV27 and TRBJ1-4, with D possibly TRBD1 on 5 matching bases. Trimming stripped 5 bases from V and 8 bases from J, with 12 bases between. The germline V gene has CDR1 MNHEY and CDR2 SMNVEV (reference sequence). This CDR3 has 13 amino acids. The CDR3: CASSHRRREKLFF. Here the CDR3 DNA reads TGTGCCAGCAGTCACAGGAGGCGGGAAAAACTGTTTTTT.

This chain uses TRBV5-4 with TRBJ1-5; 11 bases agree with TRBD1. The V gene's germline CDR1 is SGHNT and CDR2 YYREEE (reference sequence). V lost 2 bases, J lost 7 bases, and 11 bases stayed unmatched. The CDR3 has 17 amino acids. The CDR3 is CASSFTHGQGAVQPQHF. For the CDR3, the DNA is TGTGCCAGCAGCTTCACCCATGGACAGGGGGCCGTGCAGCCCCAGCATTTT.

In DNA, the CDR3 is TGCGCCAGCAGCTTGGACAGGGCGGACCAGCCCCAGCATTTT. It translates to CASSLDRADQPQHF. V is TRBV5-1 and J is TRBJ1-5; possibly TRBD1 for D (6 bases). This CDR3 is built from 14 residues. The germline V and J ends were trimmed by 0 bases and 7 bases, with 11 bases remaining between them. CDR1 and CDR2 (germline): SGHRS, YFSETQ. The full variable domain, completed using reference TRBV5-1 and TRBJ1-5, is KAGVTQTPRYLIKTRGQQVTLSCSPISGHRSVSWYQQTPGQGLQFLFEYFSETQRNKGNFPGRFSGRQFSNSRSEMNVSTLELGDSALYLCASSLDRADQPQHFGDGTRLSIL.

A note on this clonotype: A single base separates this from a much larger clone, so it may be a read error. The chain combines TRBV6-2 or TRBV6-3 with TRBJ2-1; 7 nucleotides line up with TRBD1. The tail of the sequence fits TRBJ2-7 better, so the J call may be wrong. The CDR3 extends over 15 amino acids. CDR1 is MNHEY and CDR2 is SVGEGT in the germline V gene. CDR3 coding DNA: TGTGCCAGCAGTGTCACAGGGGACACCTACAATGAGCAGTACTTC. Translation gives CASSVTGDTYNEQYF.

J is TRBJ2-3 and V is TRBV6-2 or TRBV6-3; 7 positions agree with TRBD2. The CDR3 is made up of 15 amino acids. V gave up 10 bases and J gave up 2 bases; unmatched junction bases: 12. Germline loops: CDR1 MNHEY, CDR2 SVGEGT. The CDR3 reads CATGDRRGNTDTQYF. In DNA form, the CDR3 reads TGTGCCACCGGCGACCGGCGGGGGAACACAGATACGCAGTATTTT.

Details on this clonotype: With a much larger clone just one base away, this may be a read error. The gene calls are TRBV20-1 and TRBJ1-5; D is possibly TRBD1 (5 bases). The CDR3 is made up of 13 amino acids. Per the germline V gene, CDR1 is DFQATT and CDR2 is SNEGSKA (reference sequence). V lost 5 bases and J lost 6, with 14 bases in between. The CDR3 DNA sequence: TGCAGTGCTCGGGACGTCGGGAGTCAGCCCCAGCATTTT. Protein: CSARDVGSQPQHF.

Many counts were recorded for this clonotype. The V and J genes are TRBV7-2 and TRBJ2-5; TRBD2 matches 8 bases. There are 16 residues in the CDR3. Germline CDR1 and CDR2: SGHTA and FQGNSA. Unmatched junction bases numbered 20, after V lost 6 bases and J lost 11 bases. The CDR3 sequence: CASRPTSGRGGMIQYF. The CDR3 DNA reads TGTGCCAGCAGACCTACTAGCGGCAGAGGTGGGATGATACAGTACTTC.

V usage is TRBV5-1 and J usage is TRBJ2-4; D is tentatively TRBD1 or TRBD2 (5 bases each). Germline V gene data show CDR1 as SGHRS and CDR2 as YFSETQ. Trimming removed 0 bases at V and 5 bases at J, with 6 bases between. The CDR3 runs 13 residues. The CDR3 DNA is TGCGCCAGCAGCTTGGGAGGGGAAAACATTCAGTACTTC. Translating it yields CASSLGGENIQYF.

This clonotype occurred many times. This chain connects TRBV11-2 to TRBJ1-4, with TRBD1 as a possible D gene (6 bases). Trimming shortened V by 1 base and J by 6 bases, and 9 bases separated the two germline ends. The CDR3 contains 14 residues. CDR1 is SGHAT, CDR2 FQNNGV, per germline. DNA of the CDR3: TGTGCCAGCAGCTTAGCAGGGGCGTATGAAAAACTGTTTTTT. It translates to CASSLAGAYEKLFF.

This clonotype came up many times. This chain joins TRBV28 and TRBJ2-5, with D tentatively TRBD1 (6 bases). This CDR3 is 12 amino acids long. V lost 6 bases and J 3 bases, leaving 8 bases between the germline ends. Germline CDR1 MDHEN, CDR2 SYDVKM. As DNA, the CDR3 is TGTGCCAGCAGCAACAGGGAAGAGACCCAGTACTTC. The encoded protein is CASSNREETQYF.

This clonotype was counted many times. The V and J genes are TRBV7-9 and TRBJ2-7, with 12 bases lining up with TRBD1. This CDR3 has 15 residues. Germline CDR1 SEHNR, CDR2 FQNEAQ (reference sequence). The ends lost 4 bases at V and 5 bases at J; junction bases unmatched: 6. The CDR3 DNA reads TGTGCCAGCAGCTCGGGACAGGGGGCGGGCCACGAGCAGTACTTC. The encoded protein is CASSSGQGAGHEQYF.

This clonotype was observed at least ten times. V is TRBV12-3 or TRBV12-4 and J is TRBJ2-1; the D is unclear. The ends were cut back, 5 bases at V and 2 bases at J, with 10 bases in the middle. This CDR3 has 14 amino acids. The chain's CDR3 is CASSKSLPYNEQFF. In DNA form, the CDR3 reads TGTGCCAGCAGTAAGTCCCTCCCCTACAATGAGCAGTTCTTC.

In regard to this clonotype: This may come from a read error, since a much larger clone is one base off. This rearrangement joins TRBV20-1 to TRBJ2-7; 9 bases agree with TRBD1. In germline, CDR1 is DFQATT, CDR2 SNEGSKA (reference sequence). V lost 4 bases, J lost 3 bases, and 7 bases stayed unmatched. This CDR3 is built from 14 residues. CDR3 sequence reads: CSATIGTGFYEQYF. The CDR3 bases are TGCAGTGCTACCATAGGGACAGGGTTCTACGAGCAGTACTTC.

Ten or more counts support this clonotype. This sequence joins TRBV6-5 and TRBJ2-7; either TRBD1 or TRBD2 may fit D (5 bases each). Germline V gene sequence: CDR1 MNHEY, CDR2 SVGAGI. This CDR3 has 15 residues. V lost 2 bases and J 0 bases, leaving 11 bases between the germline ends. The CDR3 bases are TGTGCCAGCAGTTACACCCGGGACCGCTCCTACGAGCAGTACTTC. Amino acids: CASSYTRDRSYEQYF.

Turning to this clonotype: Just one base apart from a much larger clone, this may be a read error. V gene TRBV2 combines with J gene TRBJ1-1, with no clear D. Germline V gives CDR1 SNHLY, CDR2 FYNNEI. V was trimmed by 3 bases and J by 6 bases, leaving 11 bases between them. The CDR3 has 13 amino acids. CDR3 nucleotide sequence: TGTGCCAGCAGTGAGTTGGATTACGCTGAAGCTTTCTTT. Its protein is CASSELDYAEAFF.

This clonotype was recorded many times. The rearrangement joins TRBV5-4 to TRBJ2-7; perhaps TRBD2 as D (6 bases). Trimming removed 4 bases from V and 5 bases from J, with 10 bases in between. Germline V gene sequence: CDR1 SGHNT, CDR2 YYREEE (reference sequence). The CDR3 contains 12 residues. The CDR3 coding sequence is TGTGCCAGCAGCGCGGACTACGACGAGCAGTACTTC. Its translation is CASSADYDEQYF.

The CDR3 reads CSARDSKGDQPQHF. The CDR3 nucleotides read TGCAGTGCTAGGGACAGTAAAGGAGATCAGCCCCAGCATTTT. The chain uses TRBV20-1 and TRBJ1-5; a possible D gene is TRBD1 (6 bases). The germline V gene has CDR1 DFQATT and CDR2 SNEGSKA (reference sequence). This CDR3 is 14 amino acids long. The ends were cut back, 3 bases at V and 5 bases at J, with 14 bases in the middle.

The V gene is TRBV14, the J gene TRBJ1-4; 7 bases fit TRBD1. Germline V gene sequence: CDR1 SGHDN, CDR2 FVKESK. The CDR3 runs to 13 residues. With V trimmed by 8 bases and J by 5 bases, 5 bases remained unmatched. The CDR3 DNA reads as TGTGCCAGCGCAAGGGGGCTGAATGAAAAACTGTTTTTT. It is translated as CASARGLNEKLFF.

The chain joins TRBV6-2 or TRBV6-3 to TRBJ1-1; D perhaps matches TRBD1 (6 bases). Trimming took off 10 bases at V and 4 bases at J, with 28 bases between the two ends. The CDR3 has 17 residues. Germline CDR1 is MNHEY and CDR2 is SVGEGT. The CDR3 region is CAIFRGGQFRGITEAFF. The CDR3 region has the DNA TGTGCCATTTTCCGAGGAGGACAGTTCCGAGGGATCACTGAAGCTTTCTTT.